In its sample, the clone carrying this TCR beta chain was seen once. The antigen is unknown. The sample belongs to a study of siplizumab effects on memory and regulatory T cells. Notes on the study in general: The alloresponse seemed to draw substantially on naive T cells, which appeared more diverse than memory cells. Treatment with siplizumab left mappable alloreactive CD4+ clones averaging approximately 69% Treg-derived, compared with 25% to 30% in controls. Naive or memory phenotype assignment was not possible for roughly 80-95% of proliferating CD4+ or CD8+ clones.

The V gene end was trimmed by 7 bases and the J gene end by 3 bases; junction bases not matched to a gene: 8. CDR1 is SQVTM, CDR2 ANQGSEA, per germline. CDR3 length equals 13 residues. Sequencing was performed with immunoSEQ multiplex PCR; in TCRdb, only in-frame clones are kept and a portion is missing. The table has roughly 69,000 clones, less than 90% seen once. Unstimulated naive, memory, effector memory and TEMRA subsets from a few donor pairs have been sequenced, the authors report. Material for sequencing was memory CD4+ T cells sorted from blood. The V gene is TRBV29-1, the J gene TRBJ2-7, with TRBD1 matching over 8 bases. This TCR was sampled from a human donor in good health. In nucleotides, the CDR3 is TGCAGCGCTTGGGCCGGACAGGGCTACGAGCAGTACTTC. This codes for CSAWAGQGYEQYF.